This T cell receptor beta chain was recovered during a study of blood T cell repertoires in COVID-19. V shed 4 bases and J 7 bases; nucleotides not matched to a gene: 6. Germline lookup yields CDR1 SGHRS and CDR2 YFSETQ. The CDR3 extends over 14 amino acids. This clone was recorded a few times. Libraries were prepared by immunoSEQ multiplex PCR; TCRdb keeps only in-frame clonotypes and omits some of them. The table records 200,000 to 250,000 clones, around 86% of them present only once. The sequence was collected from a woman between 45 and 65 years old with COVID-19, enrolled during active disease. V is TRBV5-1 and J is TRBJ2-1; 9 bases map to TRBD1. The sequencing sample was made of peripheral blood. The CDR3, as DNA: TGCGCCAGCAGCCGCCGGGACAGGGCTAATGAGCAGTTCTTC. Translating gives CASSRRDRANEQFF. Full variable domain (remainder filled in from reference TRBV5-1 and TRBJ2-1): KAGVTQTPRYLIKTRGQQVTLSCSPISGHRSVSWYQQTPGQGLQFLFEYFSETQRNKGNFPGRFSGRQFSNSRSEMNVSTLELGDSALYLCASSRRDRANEQFFGPGTRLTVL.